Included here is one T cell receptor (beta chain) sequence, with context. Its antigen is as yet unknown. Unique molecular identifiers were used in preparing the TCRbeta library. TCRdb reanalysed the PCR reads using MiXCR and keeps one entry per CDR3 protein. The data contain 500,000 to 650,000 distinct CDR3 sequences, approximately 13% of them singletons. The data are from a study of T-cell reconstitution after alpha-beta-depleted transplantation in children. Regarding the study as a whole: Several hundred rapidly expanded clones from non-depleted graft cells reportedly supplied alpha-beta T cells about two months post-transplant. A year post-transplant, T-cell counts and diversity derived mostly from newly produced T cells.

J gave up 13 bases and V 5 bases, and 12 bases lay outside the gene matches. This CDR3 is 14 amino acids long. Germline CDR1 and CDR2: MDHEN and SYDVKM. The clonotype originates from a male patient younger than 18 who had a stem cell transplant for acute myeloid leukemia, so the T cells may come from the graft donor. The V gene is TRBV28, the J gene TRBJ1-4; 8 nucleotides agree with TRBD1. The input for sequencing was PBMCs, mostly from graft donor cells, taken 360 days after TCRalphabeta/CD19-depleted stem cell transplant. CDR3 DNA: TGTGCCAGCAGTCTCGGGACAGGCCCGGGGGGACTGTTTTTT. Its protein is CASSLGTGPGGLFF.